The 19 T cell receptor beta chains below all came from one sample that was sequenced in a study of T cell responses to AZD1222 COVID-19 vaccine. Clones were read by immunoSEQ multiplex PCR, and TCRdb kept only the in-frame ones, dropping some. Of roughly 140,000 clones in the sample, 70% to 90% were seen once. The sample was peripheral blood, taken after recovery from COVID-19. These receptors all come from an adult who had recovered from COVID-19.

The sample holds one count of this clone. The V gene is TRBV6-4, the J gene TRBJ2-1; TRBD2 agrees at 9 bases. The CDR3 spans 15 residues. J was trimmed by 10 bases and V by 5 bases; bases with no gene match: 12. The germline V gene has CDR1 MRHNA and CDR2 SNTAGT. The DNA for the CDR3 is TGTGCCAGCAGTCTCGGGGTAGCGGGAGTGGGCGAGCAGTTCTTC. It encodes CASSLGVAGVGEQFF.

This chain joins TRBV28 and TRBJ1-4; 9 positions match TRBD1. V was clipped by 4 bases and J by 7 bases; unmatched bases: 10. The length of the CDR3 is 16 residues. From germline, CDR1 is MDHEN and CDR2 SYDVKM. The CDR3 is CASSSSPDRGVEKLFF. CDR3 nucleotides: TGTGCCAGCAGTTCCTCCCCTGACAGGGGGGTTGAAAAACTGTTTTTT.

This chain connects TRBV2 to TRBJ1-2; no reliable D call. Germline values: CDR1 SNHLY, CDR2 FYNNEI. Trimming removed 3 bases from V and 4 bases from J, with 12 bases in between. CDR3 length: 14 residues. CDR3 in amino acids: CASSEDTTPYGYTF. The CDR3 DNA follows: TGTGCCAGCAGTGAGGATACCACCCCCTATGGCTACACCTTC.

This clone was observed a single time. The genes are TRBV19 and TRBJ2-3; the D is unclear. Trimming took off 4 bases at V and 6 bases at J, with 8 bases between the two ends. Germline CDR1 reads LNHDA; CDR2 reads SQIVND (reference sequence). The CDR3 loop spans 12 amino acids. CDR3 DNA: TGTGCCAGTAGTAGACTCTTGGATACGCAGTATTTT. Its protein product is CASSRLLDTQYF.

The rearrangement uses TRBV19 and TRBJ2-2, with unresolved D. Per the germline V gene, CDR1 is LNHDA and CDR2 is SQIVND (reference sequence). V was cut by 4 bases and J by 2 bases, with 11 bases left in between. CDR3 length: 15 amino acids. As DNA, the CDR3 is TGTGCCAGTAGTACGTGGTCGCTAAACACCGGGGAGCTGTTTTTT. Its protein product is CASSTWSLNTGELFF.

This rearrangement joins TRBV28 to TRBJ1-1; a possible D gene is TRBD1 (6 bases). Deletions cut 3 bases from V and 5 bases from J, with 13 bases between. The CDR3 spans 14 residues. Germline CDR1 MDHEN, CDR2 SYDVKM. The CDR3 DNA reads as TGTGCCAGCAGTTTTGGGGGGGCGCGGACTGAAGCTTTCTTT. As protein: CASSFGGARTEAFF.

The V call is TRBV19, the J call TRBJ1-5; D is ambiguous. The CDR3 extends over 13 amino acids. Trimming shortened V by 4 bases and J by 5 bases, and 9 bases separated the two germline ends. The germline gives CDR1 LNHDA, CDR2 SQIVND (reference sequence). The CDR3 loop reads CASSNLQYQPQHF. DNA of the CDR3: TGTGCCAGTAGTAACTTACAATATCAGCCCCAGCATTTT.

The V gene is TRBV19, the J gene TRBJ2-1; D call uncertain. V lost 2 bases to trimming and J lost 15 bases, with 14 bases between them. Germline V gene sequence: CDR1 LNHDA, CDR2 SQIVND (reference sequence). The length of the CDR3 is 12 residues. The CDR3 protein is CASSIRLGSPFF. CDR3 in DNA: TGTGCCAGTAGTATAAGGTTGGGATCGCCGTTCTTC.

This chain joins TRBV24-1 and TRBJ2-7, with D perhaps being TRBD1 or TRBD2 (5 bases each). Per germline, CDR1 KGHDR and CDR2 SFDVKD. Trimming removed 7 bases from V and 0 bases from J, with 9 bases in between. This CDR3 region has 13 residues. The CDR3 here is CATSRGASYEQYF. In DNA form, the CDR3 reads TGTGCCACCAGCCGGGGCGCCTCCTACGAGCAGTACTTC.

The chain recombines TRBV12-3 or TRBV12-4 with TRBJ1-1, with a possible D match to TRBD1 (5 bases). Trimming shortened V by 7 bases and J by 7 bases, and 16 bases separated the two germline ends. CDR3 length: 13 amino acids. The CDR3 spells CASTRMRGIEAFF. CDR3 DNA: TGTGCCAGCACACGAATGCGGGGGATTGAAGCTTTCTTT.

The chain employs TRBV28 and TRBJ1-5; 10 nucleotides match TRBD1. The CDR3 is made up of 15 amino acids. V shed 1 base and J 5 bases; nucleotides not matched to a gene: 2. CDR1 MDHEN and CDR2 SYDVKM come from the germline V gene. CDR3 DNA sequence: TGTGCCAGCAGTTTATTCGGGACAGGGGATCAGCCCCAGCATTTT. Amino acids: CASSLFGTGDQPQHF.

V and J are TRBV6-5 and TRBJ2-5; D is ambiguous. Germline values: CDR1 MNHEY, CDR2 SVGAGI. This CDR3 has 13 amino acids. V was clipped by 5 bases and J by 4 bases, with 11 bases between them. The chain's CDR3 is CASSPTGRETQYF. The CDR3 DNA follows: TGTGCCAGCAGTCCTACTGGGCGAGAGACCCAGTACTTC.

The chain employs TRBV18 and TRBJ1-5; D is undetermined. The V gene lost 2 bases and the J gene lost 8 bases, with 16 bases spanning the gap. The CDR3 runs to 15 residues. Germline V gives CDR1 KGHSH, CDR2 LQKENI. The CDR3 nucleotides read TGTGCCAGCTCACCAGACGGTAGCTTATTTGAGCCCCAGCATTTT. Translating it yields CASSPDGSLFEPQHF.

CDR3 DNA sequence: TGTGCCAGCAGAACCGGGAACGTAAACTATGGCTACACCTTC. It encodes CASRTGNVNYGYTF. The J gene is TRBJ1-2, the V gene TRBV2; unclear D gene. The germline V gene encodes CDR1 SNHLY and CDR2 FYNNEI. Trimming took 6 bases from V and 2 from J, leaving 13 bases between them. The CDR3 contains 14 residues.

Here the CDR3 reads CATNVGGTPNQPQHF. As DNA, the CDR3 is TGTGCCACAAACGTAGGTGGGACACCTAATCAGCCCCAGCATTTT. The J gene is TRBJ1-5, the V gene TRBV19; a possible D gene is TRBD1 (6 bases). Per germline, CDR1 LNHDA and CDR2 SQIVND (reference sequence). V lost 10 bases to trimming and J lost 4 bases, with 20 bases between them. This CDR3 has 15 amino acids.

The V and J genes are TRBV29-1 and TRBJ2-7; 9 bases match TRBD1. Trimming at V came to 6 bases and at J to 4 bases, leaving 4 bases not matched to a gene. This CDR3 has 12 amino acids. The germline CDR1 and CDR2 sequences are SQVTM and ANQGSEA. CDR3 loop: CSVRQGGYEQYF. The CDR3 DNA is TGCAGCGTCCGACAGGGGGGATACGAGCAGTACTTC.

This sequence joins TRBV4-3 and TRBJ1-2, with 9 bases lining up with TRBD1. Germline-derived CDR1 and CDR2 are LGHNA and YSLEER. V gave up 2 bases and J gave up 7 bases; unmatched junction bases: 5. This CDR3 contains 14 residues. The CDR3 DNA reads TGCGCCAGCAGCCAAACACAGGGGGCCGGTGGCTACACCTTC. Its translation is CASSQTQGAGGYTF.

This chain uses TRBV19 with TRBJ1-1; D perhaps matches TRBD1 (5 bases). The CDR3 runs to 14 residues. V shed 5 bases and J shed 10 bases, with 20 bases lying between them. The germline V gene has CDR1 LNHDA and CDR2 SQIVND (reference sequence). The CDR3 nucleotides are TGTGCCAGTAGTTTTACAGGTGTCGGGAGCACAGCTTTCTTT. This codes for CASSFTGVGSTAFF.

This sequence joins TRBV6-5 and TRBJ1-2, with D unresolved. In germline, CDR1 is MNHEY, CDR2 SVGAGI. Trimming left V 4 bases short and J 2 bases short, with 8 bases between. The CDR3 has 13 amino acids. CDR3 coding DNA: TGTGCCAGCAGTTTAGAGGAGAACTATGGCTACACCTTC. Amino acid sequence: CASSLEENYGYTF.